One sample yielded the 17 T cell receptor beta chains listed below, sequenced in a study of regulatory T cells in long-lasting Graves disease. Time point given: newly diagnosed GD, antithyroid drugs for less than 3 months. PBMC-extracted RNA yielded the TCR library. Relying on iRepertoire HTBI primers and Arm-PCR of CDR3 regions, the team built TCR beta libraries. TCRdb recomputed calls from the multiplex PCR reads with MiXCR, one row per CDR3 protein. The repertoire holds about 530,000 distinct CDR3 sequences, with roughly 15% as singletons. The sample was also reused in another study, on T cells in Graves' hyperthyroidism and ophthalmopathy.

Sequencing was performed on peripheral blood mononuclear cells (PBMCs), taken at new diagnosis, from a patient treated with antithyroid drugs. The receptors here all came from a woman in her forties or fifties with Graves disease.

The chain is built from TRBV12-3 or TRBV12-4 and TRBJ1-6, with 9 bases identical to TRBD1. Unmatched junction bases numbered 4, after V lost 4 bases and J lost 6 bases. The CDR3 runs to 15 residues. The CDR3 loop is CASSSTGGTNSPLHF. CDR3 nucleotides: TGTGCCAGCAGTTCCACAGGGGGCACTAATTCACCCCTCCACTTT.

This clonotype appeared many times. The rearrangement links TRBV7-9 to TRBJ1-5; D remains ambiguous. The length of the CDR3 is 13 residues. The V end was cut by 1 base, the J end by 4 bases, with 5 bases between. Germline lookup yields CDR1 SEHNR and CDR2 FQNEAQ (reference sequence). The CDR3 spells CASSLEANQPQHF. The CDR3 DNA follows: TGTGCCAGCAGCTTAGAGGCAAATCAGCCCCAGCATTTT. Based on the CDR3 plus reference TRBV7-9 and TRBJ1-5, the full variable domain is DTGVSQNPRHKITKRGQNVTFRCDPISEHNRLYWYRQTLGQGPEFLTYFQNEAQLEKSRLLSDRFSAERPKGSFSTLEIQRTEQGDSAMYLCASSLEANQPQHFGDGTRLSIL.

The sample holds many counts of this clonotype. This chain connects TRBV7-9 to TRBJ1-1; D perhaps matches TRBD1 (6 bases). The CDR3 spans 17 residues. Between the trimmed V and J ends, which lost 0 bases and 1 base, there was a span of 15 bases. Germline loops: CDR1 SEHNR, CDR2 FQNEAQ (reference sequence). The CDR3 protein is CASSLAQGAGANTEAFF. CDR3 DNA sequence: TGTGCCAGCAGCTTAGCGCAGGGTGCAGGGGCGAACACTGAAGCTTTCTTT. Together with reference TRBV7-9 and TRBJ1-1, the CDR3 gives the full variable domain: DTGVSQNPRHKITKRGQNVTFRCDPISEHNRLYWYRQTLGQGPEFLTYFQNEAQLEKSRLLSDRFSAERPKGSFSTLEIQRTEQGDSAMYLCASSLAQGAGANTEAFFGQGTRLTVV.

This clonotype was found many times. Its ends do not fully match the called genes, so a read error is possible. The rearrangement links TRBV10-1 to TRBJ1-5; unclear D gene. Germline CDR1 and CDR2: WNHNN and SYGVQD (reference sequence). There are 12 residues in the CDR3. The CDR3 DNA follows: TGTGCCAGCAGTGATCCCAATCAGCCCCAGCATTTT. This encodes CASSDPNQPQHF.

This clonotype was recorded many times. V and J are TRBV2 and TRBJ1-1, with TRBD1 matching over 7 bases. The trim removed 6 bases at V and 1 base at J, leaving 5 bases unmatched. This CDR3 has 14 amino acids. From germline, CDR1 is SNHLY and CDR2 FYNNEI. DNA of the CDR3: TGTGCCAGCAGAGACCGGGACAGGAACACTGAAGCTTTCTTT. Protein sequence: CASRDRDRNTEAFF.

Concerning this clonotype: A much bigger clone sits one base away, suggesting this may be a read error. CDR3 nucleotides: TGTGCCTGGAGAAAGAAGGCCCAGTACTTC. Translating it yields CAWRKKAQYF. The chain carries TRBV30 and TRBJ2-5, with unresolved D. From germline, CDR1 is GTSNPN and CDR2 SVGIG (reference sequence). Trimming took 3 bases from V and 9 from J, leaving 8 bases between them. This CDR3 region has 10 residues.

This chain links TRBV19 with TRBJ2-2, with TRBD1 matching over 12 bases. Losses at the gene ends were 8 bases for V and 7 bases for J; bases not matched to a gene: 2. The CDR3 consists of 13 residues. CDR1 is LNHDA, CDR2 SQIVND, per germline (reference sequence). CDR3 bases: TGTGCCAGTCGGGACAGGGGGCTCGGGGAGCTGTTTTTT. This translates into CASRDRGLGELFF. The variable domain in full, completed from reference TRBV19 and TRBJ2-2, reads DGGITQSPKYLFRKEGQNVTLSCEQNLNHDAMYWYRQDPGQGLRLIYYSQIVNDFQKGDIAEGYSVSREKKESFPLTVTSAQKNPTAFYLCASRDRGLGELFFGEGSRLTVL.

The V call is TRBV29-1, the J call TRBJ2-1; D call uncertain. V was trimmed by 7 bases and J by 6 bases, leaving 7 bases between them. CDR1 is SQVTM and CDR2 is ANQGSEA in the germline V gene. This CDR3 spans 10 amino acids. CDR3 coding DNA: TGCAGCGCGACCACCAATGAGCAGTTCTTC. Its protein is CSATTNEQFF.

The CDR3 here is CASSYSFGTGGSSPLHF. DNA of the CDR3: TGTGCCAGCAGTTACTCCTTCGGGACAGGGGGATCTTCACCCCTCCACTTT. This chain uses TRBV6-9 with TRBJ1-6; 11 positions match TRBD1. The CDR3 contains 17 residues. After removal of 3 bases from V and 9 bases from J, the junction contained 10 bases not matched to a gene. Germline V lookup: CDR1 MNHGY, CDR2 SVAAGI.

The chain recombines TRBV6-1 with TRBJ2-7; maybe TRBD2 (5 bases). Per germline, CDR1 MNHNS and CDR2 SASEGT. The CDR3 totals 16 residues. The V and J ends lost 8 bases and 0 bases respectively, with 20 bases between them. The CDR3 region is CASLTRARTDSYEQYF. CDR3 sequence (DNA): TGTGCCAGCCTAACCCGCGCCAGGACTGACTCCTACGAGCAGTACTTC.

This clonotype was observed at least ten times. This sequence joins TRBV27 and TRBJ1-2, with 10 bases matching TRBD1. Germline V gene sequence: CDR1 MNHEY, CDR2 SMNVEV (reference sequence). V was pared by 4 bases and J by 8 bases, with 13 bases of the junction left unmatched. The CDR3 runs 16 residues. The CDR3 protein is CASSSLPGQGRGGYTF. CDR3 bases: TGTGCCAGCAGTTCCCTCCCGGGACAGGGGCGCGGCGGCTACACCTTC.

The CDR3 region has the DNA TGTGCCAGCAGAGTGAACAGCTTGGGGTCGAACACTGAAGCTTTCTTT. Its translation: CASRVNSLGSNTEAFF. V and J are TRBV5-5 and TRBJ1-1; D gene uncertain. The CDR3 extends over 16 amino acids. The ends were cut back, 5 bases at V and 1 base at J, with 18 bases in the middle. CDR1 and CDR2 (germline): SGHKS, YYEKEE (reference sequence).

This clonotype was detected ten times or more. CDR3: CASSLLGTRQYF. The CDR3 nucleotides read TGTGCCAGCAGCCTACTAGGGACTAGGCAGTACTTC. This chain uses TRBV28 with TRBJ2-7; 8 nucleotides align to TRBD2. The ends lost 6 bases at V and 9 bases at J; junction bases unmatched: 7. The germline CDR1 and CDR2 sequences are MDHEN and SYDVKM. This CDR3 comprises 12 residues.

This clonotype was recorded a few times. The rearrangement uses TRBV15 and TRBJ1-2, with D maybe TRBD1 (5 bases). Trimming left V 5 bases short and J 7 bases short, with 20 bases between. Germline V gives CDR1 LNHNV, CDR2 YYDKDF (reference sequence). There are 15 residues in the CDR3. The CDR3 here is CATSDRWGYVGGYTF. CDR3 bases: TGTGCCACCAGCGATCGATGGGGGTACGTCGGTGGCTACACCTTC.

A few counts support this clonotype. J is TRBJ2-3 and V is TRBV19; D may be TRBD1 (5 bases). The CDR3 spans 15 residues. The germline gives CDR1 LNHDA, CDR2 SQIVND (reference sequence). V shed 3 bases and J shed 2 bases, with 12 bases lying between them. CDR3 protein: CASSMSDSPTDTQYF. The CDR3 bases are TGTGCCAGTAGTATGTCCGACAGCCCCACAGATACGCAGTATTTT.

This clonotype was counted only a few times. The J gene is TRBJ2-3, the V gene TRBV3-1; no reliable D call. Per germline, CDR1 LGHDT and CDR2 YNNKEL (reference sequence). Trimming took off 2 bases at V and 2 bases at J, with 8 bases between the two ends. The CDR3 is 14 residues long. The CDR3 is CASSQSELTDTQYF. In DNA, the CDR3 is TGTGCCAGCAGCCAAAGCGAGCTCACAGATACGCAGTATTTT.

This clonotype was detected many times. The chain's CDR3 is CASSVMGDGYTF. In nucleotides, the CDR3 is TGCGCCAGCAGCGTCATGGGGGATGGCTACACCTTC. The V gene is TRBV5-1, the J gene TRBJ1-2; D possibly corresponds to TRBD1 (5 bases). This CDR3 contains 12 residues. The germline V and J ends were trimmed by 4 bases and 6 bases, with 10 bases remaining between them. Germline-derived CDR1 and CDR2 are SGHRS and YFSETQ.